This TCR beta chain was captured in a study of T cells in Graves' hyperthyroidism and ophthalmopathy. V lost 6 bases and J lost 4; bases outside the gene matches: 2. This CDR3 has 12 amino acids. This clonotype was recorded at least ten times. Patients showing uncontrolled infection, other autoimmune disease, pregnancy or lactation were ineligible. There were TCR beta CDR3 regions amplified from RNA transcripts. First-round RT-PCR of the TCR CDR3 relied on the HTBI primer set. From the multiplex PCR reads, TCRdb called clonotypes with MiXCR, one entry per CDR3 protein. The repertoire holds 600,000 to 650,000 distinct CDR3 sequences, with about 17% as singletons.

The sample taken for sequencing was blood. This receptor was identified in a woman aged 30 to 39 with Graves' hyperthyroidism. This chain links TRBV12-3 or TRBV12-4 with TRBJ1-2, with TRBD1 identical over 7 bases. The CDR3 loop reads CASRTGPYGYTF. The DNA for the CDR3 is TGTGCCAGCAGGACAGGGCCCTATGGCTACACCTTC.